Listed below are T cell receptor beta chains from one sample, sequenced in a study of cytomegalovirus exposure and HLA in healthy donors. Using immunoSEQ multiplex PCR, the repertoire was profiled, and TCRdb retains in-frame clones only, with some absent. The data hold about 50,000 clones, with about 92% observed a single time. Sequencing was carried out using PBMCs. Receptors were obtained from a woman under 30 in good health and CMV-seropositive. Each CDR3 is given with its conserved first and last residue. The D gene is left open where the match is weak. Where a row states a size, it is once, few, many or the class of an expanded clone; other rows omit it.

clone_size j_call d_call v_call cdr3_nt cdr3_aa
- TRBJ2-7 - TRBV6-5 TGTGCCAGCAGTTACCCCCTAAGCGAGCAGTACTTC CASSYPLSEQYF
- TRBJ2-7 TRBD2 TRBV28 TGTGCCAGCAGTCTACCCCTTCTAGCGGGGGTTACCTACGAGCAGTACTTC CASSLPLLAGVTYEQYF
- TRBJ2-3 - TRBV7-3 TGTGCCAGCAGCTTACTTCCTGCGAGCACAGATACGCAGTATTTT CASSLLPASTDTQYF
- TRBJ2-1 TRBD2 TRBV13 TGTGCCAGCAGCTTACGCGGGGGGTCCTACAATGAGCAGTTCTTC CASSLRGGSYNEQFF
- TRBJ1-1 - TRBV7-8 TGTGCCAGCAGCCCTCGGCCCATAACGAGCGGTAGCACTGAAGCTTTCTTT CASSPRPITSGSTEAFF
- TRBJ2-2 TRBD1 TRBV7-6 TGTGCCAGCAGCGTGAGGACAGGGAGGACCGGGGAGCTGTTTTTT CASSVRTGRTGELFF
- TRBJ1-2 - TRBV10-3 TGTGCCATCAGTGAGTCTCCAGGGAGGTATGGCTACACCTTC CAISESPGRYGYTF
once TRBJ2-1 TRBD2 TRBV27 TGTGCCAGCAGTTTATGGGGGACTAGCTCCTACAATGAGCAGTTCTTC CASSLWGTSSYNEQFF
- TRBJ2-7 - TRBV10-3 TGTGCCATCAGTCCGGTAGCGGACCAGAAAGTGTGGCAGTACTTC CAISPVADQKVWQYF
once TRBJ1-5 - TRBV5-1 TGCGCCAACTTCCCCCGGTGGAGTACCGATCAGCCCCAGCATTTT CANFPRWSTDQPQHF
- TRBJ2-3 TRBD2 TRBV11-1 TGTGCCAGCACAACGGGACTAGCGGGACCAGATACGCAGTATTTT CASTTGLAGPDTQYF
- TRBJ2-1 - TRBV7-2 TGTGCCAGCAGCCCAGAAGGGGCTGAGCAGTTCTTC CASSPEGAEQFF
- TRBJ1-5 - TRBV2 TGTGCCAGCACAGGGGAAGCTCAGCCCCAGCATTTT CASTGEAQPQHF
- TRBJ2-1 TRBD1 TRBV27 TGTGCCAGCAGTCCCTACATAGGGACAGGCTACAATGAGCAGTTCTTC CASSPYIGTGYNEQFF
- TRBJ1-1 - TRBV27 TGTGCCAGCAGCTTAAGTCGGGGTAGAAACACTGAAGCTTTCTTT CASSLSRGRNTEAFF
- TRBJ2-1 TRBD2 TRBV4-3 TGCGCCAGCAGCCAATGGGCTGCCCATACTAGCGGGGGTACGAATGAGCAGTTCTTC CASSQWAAHTSGGTNEQFF
- TRBJ1-5 TRBD1 TRBV7-7 TGTGCCAGCAGCTCCGGGACAGCCAACAATCAGCCCCAGCATTTT CASSSGTANNQPQHF
- TRBJ1-2 TRBD1 TRBV7-8 TGTGCCAGCAGCACAGGGACAGGGGGCCGGTTCTATGGCTACACCTTC CASSTGTGGRFYGYTF
- TRBJ1-2 TRBD1 TRBV5-8 TGTGCCAGCAGCCGCCTCGCCGGGACAGCTTATGGCTACACCTTC CASSRLAGTAYGYTF
- TRBJ2-7 - TRBV30 TGTGCCCTCGTAAGGCAAGGAGGGTCCTACGAGCAGTACTTC CALVRQGGSYEQYF
- TRBJ2-5 TRBD2 TRBV2 TGTGCCAGCAGTGGAACTAGCGGGACCCAGTACTTC CASSGTSGTQYF
- TRBJ2-3 TRBD2 TRBV10-3 TGTGCCATCAGTAAGCGGGGGGACACAGATACGCAGTATTTT CAISKRGDTDTQYF
- TRBJ1-2 TRBD1 TRBV27 TGTGCCAGCAGTTTAAGGACAGGCTCTAACTATGGCTACACCTTC CASSLRTGSNYGYTF
- TRBJ1-4 - TRBV7-8 TGTGCCAGCAGCTTTCGGTCAGGGGTTCAGTTTTTT CASSFRSGVQFF
- TRBJ2-2 TRBD2 TRBV30 TGTGCCTGGAGCCCAACCCCTAGCGGGGGGGCCGGGGAGCTGTTTTTT CAWSPTPSGGAGELFF
once TRBJ2-3 TRBD2 TRBV19 TGTGCCAGTAGTACCCCTAGCGGGGGGGTCACAGATACGCAGTATTTT CASSTPSGGVTDTQYF
- TRBJ1-1 - TRBV2 TGTGCCAGCAGTGAAAGCTGGGGGCGGAACACTGAAGCTTTCTTT CASSESWGRNTEAFF
- TRBJ1-2 TRBD1 TRBV28 TGTGCCAGCTTCGCCACCGGGACAGGGGAGTTGAGGCTGTATGGCTACACCTTC CASFATGTGELRLYGYTF
- TRBJ1-3 - TRBV6-1 TGTGCCAGCAGTAGACAGGCCAGCTCTGGAAACACCATATATTTT CASSRQASSGNTIYF
- TRBJ2-3 - TRBV6-5 TGTGCCAGCAGTTATGGCGGGGTGGCAGATACGCAGTATTTT CASSYGGVADTQYF
- TRBJ2-5 TRBD1 TRBV4-1 TGCGCCAGCAGACGACGAGTCGACAGGGCTGGAGAGACCCAGTACTTC CASRRRVDRAGETQYF
- TRBJ2-1 - TRBV30 TGTGCCTGGGCAAGTAGGAGGGTCTTGGATGAGCAGTTCTTC CAWASRRVLDEQFF
- TRBJ1-2 TRBD1 TRBV7-9 TGTGCCAGCAGCCCCCGGGACAGGGGGCCGAGGGAGGGCTACACCTTC CASSPRDRGPREGYTF
few TRBJ2-2 TRBD1 TRBV19 TGTGCCACTACGACAGGGACCAGGATCACCGGGGAGCTGTTTTTT CATTTGTRITGELFF
once TRBJ1-1 - TRBV18 TGTGCCAGCTCACCCGCGGCAGGGTGGGAGAACACTGAAGCTTTCTTT CASSPAAGWENTEAFF
- TRBJ1-6 - TRBV19 TGTGCCAGTAGTATACAAGAGGGATGGATTTCACCCCTCCACTTT CASSIQEGWISPLHF
- TRBJ2-6 TRBD2 TRBV5-1 TGCGCCAGCAGCTTGGGACTAGCGGGGGGTTCTGGGGCCAACGTCCTGACTTTC CASSLGLAGGSGANVLTF
- TRBJ2-1 - TRBV11-2 TGTGCCAGCAGCTTCATTAACTTTTCCGGTGACAATGAGCAGTTCTTC CASSFINFSGDNEQFF